This is a list of T cell receptor beta chains from one sample in a study of T cell changes during pregnancy in multiple sclerosis. The method was immunoSEQ multiplex PCR; TCRdb's version includes in-frame clones alone and lacks a portion of them. The data show 100,000 to 130,000 clones, 85% to 95% seen once. Sequencing used peripheral blood, obtained in the third trimester of pregnancy. These receptors were collected from a female donor in good health, enrolled as a control in a pregnancy study. The CDR3 runs from the conserved cysteine through the conserved F or W. A D gene is named only where the DNA matches it firmly. The size entry is marked missing in some rows and otherwise reads once, few, many or a size class.

J	V	D	size	CDR3	DNA
TRBJ2-1	TRBV5-4	.	.	CASSPGGNEQFF	TGTGCCAGCAGCCCAGGGGGGAATGAGCAGTTCTTC
TRBJ1-4	TRBV5-1	.	.	CASRNPDNEKLFF	TGCGCCAGCAGGAACCCAGATAATGAAAAACTGTTTTTT
TRBJ2-7	TRBV11-3	.	.	CASSHYYEQYF	TGTGCCAGCAGCCACTACTACGAGCAGTACTTC
TRBJ2-2	TRBV7-6	TRBD2	.	CASRKGTSAGTGELFF	TGTGCCAGCAGGAAAGGGACTAGCGCGGGCACCGGGGAGCTGTTTTTT
TRBJ2-7	TRBV4-1	TRBD1	.	CASSQDRTGSYEQYF	TGCGCCAGCAGCCAAGATAGGACAGGGAGCTACGAGCAGTACTTC
TRBJ2-3	TRBV9	.	once	CASSVGRGRGTDTQYF	TGTGCCAGCAGCGTAGGGAGGGGGCGAGGAACAGATACGCAGTATTTT
TRBJ1-1	TRBV7-2	.	.	CASSSAVNTEAFF	TGTGCCAGCAGCTCGGCGGTGAACACTGAAGCTTTCTTT
TRBJ2-5	TRBV6-9	TRBD1	.	CASSYSEQGEETQYF	TGTGCCAGCAGTTATTCAGAACAGGGGGAGGAGACCCAGTACTTC
TRBJ1-2	TRBV13	TRBD1	.	CASRLGTAANYGYTF	TGTGCCAGCAGACTGGGGACAGCTGCAAACTATGGCTACACCTTC
TRBJ1-1	TRBV6-6	.	.	CASSYPSGRGITEAFF	TGTGCCAGCAGTTATCCGTCAGGACGAGGGATCACTGAAGCTTTCTTT
TRBJ1-5	TRBV2	.	.	CASSEAGQPQHF	TGTGCCAGCTCGGAGGCGGGTCAGCCCCAGCATTTT
TRBJ2-6	TRBV9	.	.	CASSKGGGANVLTF	TGTGCCAGCAGCAAAGGCGGGGGGGCCAACGTCCTGACTTTC
TRBJ2-1	TRBV7-3	TRBD2	.	CASSLGTSGGQNEQFF	TGTGCCAGCAGCTTGGGGACTAGCGGGGGCCAAAATGAGCAGTTCTTC
TRBJ1-2	TRBV4-1	.	once	CASSQGEQGSYYGYTF	TGCGCCAGCAGCCAAGGGGAACAGGGATCGTACTATGGCTACACCTTC
TRBJ2-3	TRBV7-2	TRBD2	.	CASLKSGGLTDTQYF	TGTGCCAGCTTAAAAAGCGGGGGGCTCACAGATACGCAGTATTTT
TRBJ1-2	TRBV6-6	.	.	CASSSSNYGYTF	TGTGCCAGCAGTTCATCAAACTATGGCTACACCTTC
TRBJ2-3	TRBV30	TRBD2	.	CAWSGRTRTTDTQYF	TGTGCCTGGAGTGGCCGGACTAGAACTACAGATACGCAGTATTTT
TRBJ2-5	TRBV5-5	TRBD1	.	CASSLHGQGQETQYF	TGTGCCAGCAGCCTACACGGACAGGGGCAAGAGACCCAGTACTTC
TRBJ1-1	TRBV11-2	TRBD1	.	CASSLAGGVEAFF	TGTGCCAGCAGCTTAGCAGGGGGAGTGGAAGCTTTCTTT
TRBJ1-2	TRBV6-6	TRBD1	.	CASSYFGDRVYGYTF	TGTGCCAGCAGTTACTTTGGTGACAGGGTCTATGGCTACACCTTC
TRBJ2-3	TRBV9	.	.	CASSVAPSTDTQYF	TGTGCCAGCAGCGTAGCCCCTAGCACAGATACGCAGTATTTT
TRBJ1-5	TRBV30	.	.	CAWSRTYSNQPQHF	TGTGCCTGGAGTCGAACTTATAGCAATCAGCCCCAGCATTTT
TRBJ2-5	TRBV19	TRBD2	.	CASSITGGPQETQYF	TGTGCCAGTAGTATTACGGGGGGGCCCCAAGAGACCCAGTACTTC
TRBJ2-5	TRBV6-5	TRBD1	.	CASSYSTGGKETQYF	TGTGCCAGCAGTTACTCGACAGGGGGAAAAGAGACCCAGTACTTC
TRBJ1-5	TRBV5-6	.	.	CASSLEGRRQPQHF	TGTGCCAGCAGCTTGGAAGGTCGGAGACAGCCCCAGCATTTT
TRBJ1-4	TRBV7-7	TRBD1	.	CASSHTGVANEKLFF	TGTGCCAGCAGCCATACAGGGGTGGCTAATGAAAAACTGTTTTTT